The entry below describes one T cell receptor beta chain. This sample is drawn from a study of shared clonotypes between healthy human individuals. TCRdb keeps only in-frame clones here, not all; method: immunoSEQ multiplex PCR. Among about 590,000 clones, about 95% were seen once, and the ten largest hold 0.09% to 0.13%. Trimming cost V 6 bases and J 2 bases; bases outside gene matches: 15. The CDR3 is made up of 17 amino acids. CDR1 and CDR2 from the germline V gene are MDHEN and SYDVKM. Cells designated naive CD8 were CD45RO-negative and were positively selected for CCR7, with terminally differentiated effector memory CD45RA+ cells excluded.

The TCR was taken from a woman younger than 45 in good health. Sequenced sample: naive CD8+ T cells sorted from blood. This sequence joins TRBV28 and TRBJ1-2, with 7 bases fitting TRBD1. CDR3 sequence reads: CASRNTEGQSINYGYTF. CDR3 DNA sequence: TGTGCCAGCAGAAATACCGAGGGACAGTCAATCAACTATGGCTACACCTTC.